A selection of T cell receptor beta chains follows, all from one sample in a study of blood T cell repertoires in COVID-19. Only in-frame clones appear in the TCRdb table, and some are missing; sequencing was by immunoSEQ multiplex PCR. Here the sample spans roughly 300,000 clones, 86% being singletons. Material for sequencing was peripheral blood. The receptor set was obtained from a woman between 50 and 59 years old with acute or convalescent COVID-19. CDR3s include the opening cysteine and the closing phenylalanine or tryptophan. A D gene is named only where the DNA matches it firmly. Clone size, where shown, is once, few, many, or a class for clones that have expanded.

d_gene	v_gene	abundance	j_gene	CDR3aa	CDR3nt
TRBD2	TRBV19	NA	TRBJ2-3	CASTPSGSTDTQYF	TGTGCCAGTACCCCTAGCGGAAGCACAGATACGCAGTATTTT
TRBD1	TRBV3-1/TRBV3-2	NA	TRBJ1-1	CASSQPDRGIEAFF	TGTGCCAGCAGCCAACCGGACAGGGGCATTGAAGCTTTCTTT
NA	TRBV28	NA	TRBJ1-5	CASRPPGNQPQHF	TGTGCCAGCCGGCCCCCGGGGAATCAGCCCCAGCATTTT
NA	TRBV7-9	few	TRBJ2-7	CASSRDFSSYEQYF	TGTGCCAGCAGCCGGGACTTTTCCTCCTACGAGCAGTACTTC
NA	TRBV19	few	TRBJ2-5	CASAQVLQETQYF	TGTGCCAGTGCTCAGGTGTTGCAAGAGACCCAGTACTTC
NA	TRBV2	NA	TRBJ2-3	CATGGRQGSTDTQYF	TGTGCCACCGGGGGTCGACAGGGAAGCACAGATACGCAGTATTTT
TRBD2	TRBV3-1/TRBV3-2	NA	TRBJ2-3	CASSLWTSGSSDTQYF	TGTGCCAGCAGCCTCTGGACTAGCGGGAGCTCAGATACGCAGTATTTT
NA	TRBV29-1	few	TRBJ2-7	CSVGPRAGTYEQYF	TGCAGCGTGGGGCCTCGGGCAGGGACCTACGAGCAGTACTTC
NA	TRBV27	NA	TRBJ2-7	CASSLRPGIYEQYF	TGTGCCAGCAGTTTGCGCCCGGGGATATACGAGCAGTACTTC
NA	TRBV6-5	NA	TRBJ2-5	CASSRESAETQYF	TGTGCCAGCAGTCGGGAGTCCGCAGAGACCCAGTACTTC
TRBD2	TRBV27	NA	TRBJ2-2	CACTRLAGTSGAEELFF	TGTGCCTGCACCCGACTAGCGGGAACATCAGGCGCTGAGGAGCTGTTTTTT
NA	TRBV19	NA	TRBJ1-1	CASSIIGAGALNTEAFF	TGTGCCAGTAGTATCATTGGGGCAGGGGCTCTGAACACTGAAGCTTTCTTT
NA	TRBV10-3	NA	TRBJ2-3	CAISEAGDTQYF	TGTGCCATCAGTGAAGCAGGAGATACGCAGTATTTT
TRBD1	TRBV7-2	NA	TRBJ1-2	CASSLSSGTADYYGYTF	TGTGCCAGCAGCTTATCATCCGGGACAGCGGATTATTATGGCTACACCTTC
TRBD1	TRBV4-1	NA	TRBJ2-1	CASSQGGPSWDRGYNEQFF	TGCGCCAGCAGCCAAGGGGGTCCCTCCTGGGACAGGGGCTACAATGAGCAGTTCTTC
NA	TRBV3-1/TRBV3-2	NA	TRBJ2-1	CASSHRYSYNEQFF	TGTGCCAGCAGCCATCGGTATAGCTACAATGAGCAGTTCTTC
TRBD2	TRBV3-1/TRBV3-2	NA	TRBJ2-3	CASRPGLAEADTQYF	TGTGCCAGCCGACCCGGACTAGCGGAGGCAGATACGCAGTATTTT
TRBD1	TRBV19	NA	TRBJ1-1	CASTHRGMNTEAFF	TGTGCCAGTACCCACAGGGGGATGAACACTGAAGCTTTCTTT
NA	TRBV30	NA	TRBJ2-7	CAWSIGRPYEQYF	TGTGCCTGGAGCATAGGGAGACCCTACGAGCAGTACTTC
TRBD1	TRBV19	NA	TRBJ1-2	CASRATGVEYGYTF	TGTGCCAGTAGAGCCACAGGGGTGGAGTATGGCTACACCTTC
TRBD1	TRBV9	NA	TRBJ2-2	CASSVAGQGANSGELFF	TGTGCCAGCAGCGTAGCCGGACAGGGGGCCAACTCCGGGGAGCTGTTTTTT
TRBD1	TRBV7-9	NA	TRBJ2-7	CASSLALRGTGRVYEQYF	TGTGCCAGCAGCTTAGCTCTAAGGGGGACAGGACGCGTTTACGAGCAGTACTTC
TRBD2	TRBV27	NA	TRBJ2-7	CASSLTPSGYEQYF	TGTGCCAGCAGTTTAACGCCTAGCGGATACGAGCAGTACTTC
NA	TRBV5-1	NA	TRBJ1-2	CASSLEVGGGYTF	TGCGCCAGCAGCTTGGAGGTCGGGGGTGGCTACACCTTC
NA	TRBV5-1	NA	TRBJ1-2	CASSLGWGQDYGYTF	TGCGCCAGCAGCTTGGGGTGGGGGCAGGACTATGGCTACACCTTC
TRBD2	TRBV6-4	NA	TRBJ2-7	CASSDPRTSGTSYEQYF	TGTGCCAGCAGTGACCCAAGGACTAGCGGGACCTCCTACGAGCAGTACTTC
TRBD1	TRBV7-2	few	TRBJ1-4	CASSNRGQGVGEKLFF	TGTGCCAGCAGCAACAGAGGACAGGGGGTAGGGGAAAAACTGTTTTTT
NA	TRBV3-1/TRBV3-2	few	TRBJ2-3	CASSPLADGDTQYF	TGTGCCAGCAGCCCTTTGGCGGATGGAGATACGCAGTATTTT
TRBD1	TRBV6-6	NA	TRBJ2-7	CASSSTGDEQYF	TGTGCCAGCAGTAGTACAGGGGACGAGCAGTACTTC
NA	TRBV4-3	NA	TRBJ1-4	CASSQVRTVNEKLFF	TGCGCCAGCAGCCAAGTCCGGACAGTCAATGAAAAACTGTTTTTT
NA	TRBV7-3	NA	TRBJ2-2	CASSLLGTPPGELFF	TGTGCCAGCAGTCTTTTAGGGACTCCTCCCGGGGAGCTGTTTTTT
TRBD2	TRBV2	NA	TRBJ2-2	CASSDHGGRANTGELFF	TGTGCCAGCAGTGATCACGGCGGGAGGGCGAACACCGGGGAGCTGTTTTTT
TRBD1	TRBV29-1	NA	TRBJ2-7	CSTGTGFYEQYF	TGCAGCACCGGGACAGGGTTCTACGAGCAGTACTTC
TRBD1	TRBV29-1	NA	TRBJ1-5	CSIQGQANQPQHF	TGCAGCATACAAGGACAGGCTAATCAGCCCCAGCATTTT
TRBD1	TRBV30	few	TRBJ1-5	CAWSPPGQGEQPQHF	TGTGCCTGGAGTCCCCCGGGACAGGGGGAGCAGCCCCAGCATTTT
NA	TRBV24-1	NA	TRBJ2-2	CATSDGRAPNTGELFF	TGTGCCACCAGTGATGGCAGGGCACCGAACACCGGGGAGCTGTTTTTT
NA	TRBV19	NA	TRBJ1-4	CASSTHGGATNEKLFF	TGTGCCAGTAGCACCCACGGGGGAGCAACTAATGAAAAACTGTTTTTT
TRBD2	TRBV29-1	NA	TRBJ2-1	CSVGGGSRTYNEQFF	TGCAGCGTTGGGGGGGGGAGTAGGACCTACAATGAGCAGTTCTTC
TRBD2	TRBV7-2	NA	TRBJ2-7	CASSLVRTRFTYEQYF	TGTGCCAGCAGCTTAGTCCGGACTAGATTCACCTACGAGCAGTACTTC
NA	TRBV3-1/TRBV3-2	NA	TRBJ1-6	CASSQFREGSPLHF	TGTGCCAGCAGCCAGTTCAGGGAAGGTTCACCCCTCCACTTT
TRBD1	TRBV5-4	NA	TRBJ2-1	CASSPGQGTYNEQFF	TGTGCCAGCAGCCCGGGACAGGGGACCTACAATGAGCAGTTCTTC
NA	TRBV19	NA	TRBJ2-3	CASRTPSAQATTDTQYF	TGTGCCAGTAGGACACCTTCCGCGCAGGCAACCACAGATACGCAGTATTTT
NA	TRBV19	few	TRBJ2-3	CASSPRWQGTDTQYF	TGTGCCAGTTCACCCCGGTGGCAGGGCACAGATACGCAGTATTTT
NA	TRBV28	NA	TRBJ2-1	CASSLIIDNNEQFF	TGTGCCAGCAGTTTAATAATAGATAACAATGAGCAGTTCTTC
TRBD2	TRBV28	NA	TRBJ2-7	CASTSSGRRDEQYF	TGTGCCAGCACTTCTAGCGGGAGAAGGGACGAGCAGTACTTC
TRBD1	TRBV29-1	NA	TRBJ1-2	CSAGQVYGYTF	TGCAGCGCCGGACAGGTTTATGGCTACACCTTC
TRBD1	TRBV5-4	NA	TRBJ1-6	CASSKDREESPLHF	TGTGCCAGCAGCAAAGACAGGGAGGAATCACCCCTCCACTTT
TRBD1	TRBV5-6	NA	TRBJ1-4	CASSARTGGDEKLFF	TGTGCCAGCAGCGCGAGGACAGGGGGCGATGAAAAACTGTTTTTT
NA	TRBV7-9	NA	TRBJ2-1	CASSHQGPVHNEQFF	TGTGCCAGCAGCCACCAGGGCCCTGTCCACAATGAGCAGTTCTTC
NA	TRBV19	NA	TRBJ2-5	CASTTGVQETQYF	TGTGCCAGTACCACGGGGGTGCAAGAGACCCAGTACTTC
TRBD2	TRBV4-3	NA	TRBJ2-3	CASSALAGGTDTQYF	TGCGCCAGCAGCGCACTAGCGGGAGGCACAGATACGCAGTATTTT
TRBD1	TRBV7-2	once	TRBJ2-1	CASSQGGTGHYNEQFF	TGTGCCAGCAGCCAGGGGGGGACAGGGCACTACAATGAGCAGTTCTTC